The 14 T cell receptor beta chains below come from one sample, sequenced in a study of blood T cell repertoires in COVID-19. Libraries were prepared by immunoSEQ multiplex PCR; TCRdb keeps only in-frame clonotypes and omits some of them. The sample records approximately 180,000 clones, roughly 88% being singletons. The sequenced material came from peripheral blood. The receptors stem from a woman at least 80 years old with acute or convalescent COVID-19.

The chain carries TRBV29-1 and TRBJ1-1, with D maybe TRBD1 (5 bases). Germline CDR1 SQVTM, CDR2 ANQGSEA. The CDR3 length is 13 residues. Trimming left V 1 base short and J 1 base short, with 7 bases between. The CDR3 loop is CSVEGRENTEAFF. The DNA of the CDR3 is TGCAGCGTTGAAGGCAGGGAGAACACTGAAGCTTTCTTT.

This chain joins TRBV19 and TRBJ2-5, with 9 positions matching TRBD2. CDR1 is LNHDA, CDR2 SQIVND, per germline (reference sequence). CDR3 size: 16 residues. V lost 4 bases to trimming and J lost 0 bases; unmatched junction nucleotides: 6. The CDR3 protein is CASSNLAGGYQETQYF. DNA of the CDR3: TGTGCCAGTAGTAACCTGGCGGGGGGGTACCAAGAGACCCAGTACTTC.

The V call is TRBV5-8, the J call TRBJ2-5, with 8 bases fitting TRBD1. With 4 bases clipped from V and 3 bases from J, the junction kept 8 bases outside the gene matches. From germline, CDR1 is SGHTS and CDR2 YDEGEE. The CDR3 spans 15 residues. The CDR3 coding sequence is TGTGCCAGCAGCCCCGGGACAGGCCGTAAAGAGACCCAGTACTTC. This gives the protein CASSPGTGRKETQYF.

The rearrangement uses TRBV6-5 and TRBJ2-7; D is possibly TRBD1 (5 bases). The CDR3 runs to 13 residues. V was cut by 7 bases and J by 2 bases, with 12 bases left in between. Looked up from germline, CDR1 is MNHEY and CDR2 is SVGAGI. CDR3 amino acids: CASKLDNTYEQYF. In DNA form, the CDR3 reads TGTGCCAGCAAGTTGGACAATACCTACGAGCAGTACTTC.

The CDR3 protein is CASSLGRPSNQPQHF. For the CDR3, the DNA is TGTGCCAGCAGCTTGGGCAGGCCGAGCAATCAGCCCCAGCATTTT. This sequence joins TRBV7-8 and TRBJ1-5; the D is unclear. V lost 3 bases and J lost 1, with 10 bases in between. CDR3 size: 15 residues. Germline CDR1 is SGHVS and CDR2 is FQNEAQ.

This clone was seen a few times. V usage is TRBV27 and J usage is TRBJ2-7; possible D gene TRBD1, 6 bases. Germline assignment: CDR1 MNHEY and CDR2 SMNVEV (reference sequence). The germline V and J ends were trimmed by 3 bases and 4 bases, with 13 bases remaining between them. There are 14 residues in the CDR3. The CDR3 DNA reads TGTGCCAGCAGTTTTAGCAGGGGTAGGTACGAGCAGTACTTC. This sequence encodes CASSFSRGRYEQYF.

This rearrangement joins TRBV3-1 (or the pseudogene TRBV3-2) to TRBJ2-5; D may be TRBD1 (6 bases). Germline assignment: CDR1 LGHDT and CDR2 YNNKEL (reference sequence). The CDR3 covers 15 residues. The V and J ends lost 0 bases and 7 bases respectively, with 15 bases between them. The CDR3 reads CASSQEGGPPGTQYF. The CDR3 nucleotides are TGTGCCAGCAGCCAAGAAGGGGGACCCCCGGGGACCCAGTACTTC.

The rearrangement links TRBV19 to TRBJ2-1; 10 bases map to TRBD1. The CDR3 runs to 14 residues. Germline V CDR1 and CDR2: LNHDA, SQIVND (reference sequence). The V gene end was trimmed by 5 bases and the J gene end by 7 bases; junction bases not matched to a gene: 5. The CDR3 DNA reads TGTGCCAGTAGTTTCCGGACAGGGGGTAATGAGCAGTTCTTC. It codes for CASSFRTGGNEQFF.

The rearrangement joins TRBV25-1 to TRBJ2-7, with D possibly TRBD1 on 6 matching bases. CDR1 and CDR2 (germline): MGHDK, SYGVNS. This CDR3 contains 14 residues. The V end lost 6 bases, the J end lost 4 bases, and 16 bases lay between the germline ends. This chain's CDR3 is CASSDRGGSYEQYF. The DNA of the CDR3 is TGTGCCAGCAGCGACCGAGGGGGATCATACGAGCAGTACTTC.

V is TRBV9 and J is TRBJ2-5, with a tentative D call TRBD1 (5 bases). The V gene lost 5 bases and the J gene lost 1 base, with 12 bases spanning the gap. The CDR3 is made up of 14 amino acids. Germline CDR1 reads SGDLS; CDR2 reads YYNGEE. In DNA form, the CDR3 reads TGTGCCAGCAGTAAAGGGGTGATCCAAGAGACCCAGTACTTC. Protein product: CASSKGVIQETQYF.

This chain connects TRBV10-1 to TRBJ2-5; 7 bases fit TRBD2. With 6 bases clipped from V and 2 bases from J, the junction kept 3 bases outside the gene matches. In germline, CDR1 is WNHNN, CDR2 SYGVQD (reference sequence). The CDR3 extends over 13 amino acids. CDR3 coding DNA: TGCGCCAGCAGCTCGGGACTACAAGAGACCCAGTACTTC. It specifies CASSSGLQETQYF.

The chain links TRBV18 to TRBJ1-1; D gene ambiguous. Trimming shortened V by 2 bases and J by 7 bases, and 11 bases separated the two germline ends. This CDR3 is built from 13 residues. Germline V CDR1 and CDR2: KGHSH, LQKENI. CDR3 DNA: TGTGCCAGCTCACCATCGCAGGTCGGTGAAGCTTTCTTT. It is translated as CASSPSQVGEAFF.

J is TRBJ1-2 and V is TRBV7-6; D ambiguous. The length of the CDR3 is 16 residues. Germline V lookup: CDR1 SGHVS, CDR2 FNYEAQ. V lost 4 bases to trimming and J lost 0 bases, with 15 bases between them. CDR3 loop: CASSYSTASANYGYTF. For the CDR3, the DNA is TGTGCCAGCAGCTACTCCACCGCGTCCGCTAACTATGGCTACACCTTC.

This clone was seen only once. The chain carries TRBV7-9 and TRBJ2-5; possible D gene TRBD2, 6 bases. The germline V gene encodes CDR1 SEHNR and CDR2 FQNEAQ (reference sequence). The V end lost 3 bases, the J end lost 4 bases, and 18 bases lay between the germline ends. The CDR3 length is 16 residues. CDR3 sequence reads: CASSFLEGPGRETQYF. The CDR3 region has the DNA TGTGCCAGCAGCTTTTTGGAGGGACCTGGGCGAGAGACCCAGTACTTC.